This note documents a single T cell receptor beta chain sequence. Its antigen is not identified. These data originate in a study of cytomegalovirus exposure and HLA in healthy donors. Regarding the study as a whole: It was confirmed in vitro that three of the CMV-associated chains were specific for CMV antigens. Overall, about 160 TCR beta chains were annotated as cytomegalovirus-associated. Most TCR sequences were seen very rarely across donors, but some public TCRs occurred in many. According to a subsequent analysis, TCR clusters identified in the first cohort showed a tendency to co-occur across the 120 or so validation repertoires.

Germline V CDR1 and CDR2: SGDLS, YYNGEE. The V segment lost 4 bases and the J segment 9 bases; nucleotides outside the gene matches: 14. CDR3 length: 18 amino acids. The repertoire was sequenced with immunoSEQ multiplex PCR; TCRdb's copy has only in-frame clones and lacks some. The data show 150,000 or so clones, with 70% to 90% seen just once and about a fifth held by the top ten. The TCR was taken from a man aged 18 to 29 in good health and CMV-seropositive. Sequencing was performed on PBMCs. J is TRBJ1-6 and V is TRBV9; the match to TRBD1 covers 12 bases. The CDR3 DNA is TGTGCCAGCAGCTCAAAGGGGACAGGGGGCGAAATCGGTTCACCCCTCCACTTT. It translates to CASSSKGTGGEIGSPLHF.